This TCR beta chain was captured by sequencing in a study of blood T cells in healthy people across ages. Alongside a J-beta primer mix, a sample-barcoded 5' primer served in a second PCR lasting 7 to 11 cycles. TCRdb called the 5' RACE reads again in MiXCR, with one record for every CDR3 protein. Here the sample spans approximately 780,000 distinct CDR3 sequences, approximately 24% being singletons. Trimming cost V 11 bases and J 7 bases; bases outside gene matches: 8. The CDR3 is 12 residues long. Germline V lookup: CDR1 LGHDT, CDR2 YNNKEL (reference sequence). This clonotype was seen many times. This same sample was also taken into another study, of T cells of mothers and their children.

The V and J genes are TRBV3-1 and TRBJ2-7; 10 bases agree with TRBD1. Sequencing input: blood. This TCR was recovered from a boy younger than 18 in good health. This CDR3 is CACDRGQEEQYF. Here the CDR3 DNA reads TGTGCCTGCGACAGGGGGCAGGAGGAGCAGTACTTC.